Sequencing of this T cell receptor beta chain was carried out in a study of cytomegalovirus exposure and HLA in healthy donors. As regards this clone: The antigen is not known.

Healthy bone marrow donors made up the cohort. Study-wide results and caveats: TCR beta V- and J-gene trimming was later associated with a missense DCLRE1C variant. Compared with the roughly 700-donor mean, an Asian-associated ancestry cluster reportedly had fewer N-insertions, according to a later analysis.

The study ran its PCR with 60 Vbeta and 13 Jbeta primers. Study processing details: Roughly 9.9 million shared chains were among the about 80 million unique TCR beta chains that a later analysis counted. TCRdb's copy holds only in-frame clones and misses some; the assay was immunoSEQ multiplex PCR. V, J and clone size reflect that table, while D and trimming were determined from the DNA. The table lists about 76,000 clones, around 65% of them singletons. V was shortened by 6 bases and J by 3 bases, with 6 bases between the two germline ends. In germline, CDR1 is WSHSY, CDR2 SAAADI. The CDR3 loop spans 11 amino acids.

The J gene is TRBJ2-7, the V gene TRBV10-2; D may be TRBD1 (5 bases). Specimen: PBMCs. The clonotype originates from a man aged 60-69 years in good health and CMV-seropositive. CDR3 amino acids: CASSQGYEQYF. The CDR3 bases are TGCGCCAGCAGCCAGGGCTACGAGCAGTACTTC.